The 14 T cell receptor beta chains reported below all come from one sample, sequenced in a study of OX40 agonist ivuxolimab in advanced cancers. Libraries were prepared by immunoSEQ multiplex PCR; TCRdb keeps only in-frame clonotypes and omits some of them. The repertoire consists of nearly 20,000 clones, with less than 90% occurring once and the leading ten covering approximately 15%. The sample was CD4+ or CD8+ T cells sorted from blood, taken in a trial of the OX40 agonist ivuxolimab. These receptors were obtained from an adult with an advanced solid tumor such as melanoma, head and neck, liver or kidney cancer.

By sample share, this clone is medium-sized (0.01 to 0.1%). The J gene is TRBJ1-5, the V gene TRBV27; 7 nucleotides line up with TRBD1. Germline loops: CDR1 MNHEY, CDR2 SMNVEV (reference sequence). The CDR3 extends over 14 amino acids. V trimming: 5 bases; J trimming: 4 bases; junction bases outside the gene matches: 5. The DNA of the CDR3 is TGTGCCAGCAGTCACCGGGACAGTAATCAGCCCCAGCATTTT. Protein product: CASSHRDSNQPQHF.

This chain joins TRBV4-1 and TRBJ1-5; D unresolved. V lost 0 bases to trimming and J lost 5 bases, with 14 bases between them. Germline-derived CDR1 and CDR2 are MGHRA and YSYEKL. CDR3 length equals 16 residues. The CDR3 region has the DNA TGCGCCAGCAGCCAAGATCCCCCTCCCGGGTATCAGCCCCAGCATTTT. Protein sequence: CASSQDPPPGYQPQHF.

The J gene is TRBJ2-7, the V gene TRBV9; D possibly corresponds to TRBD2 (5 bases). The CDR3 consists of 14 residues. CDR1 SGDLS and CDR2 YYNGEE come from the germline V gene. V dropped 5 bases and J dropped 5 bases, with 17 bases sitting between them. The CDR3 DNA follows: TGTGCCAGCAGTAGAGGGCATTACGTCAACGAGCAGTACTTC. Translated, it gives CASSRGHYVNEQYF.

The V call is TRBV19, the J call TRBJ2-3; D call uncertain. Germline CDR1 is LNHDA and CDR2 is SQIVND (reference sequence). The V gene lost 5 bases and the J gene lost 2 bases, with 17 bases spanning the gap. There are 16 residues in the CDR3. The CDR3 DNA sequence: TGTGCCAGTAGTGGGCAGACTTCGTTAACCACAGATACGCAGTATTTT. Translated: CASSGQTSLTTDTQYF.

V is TRBV15 and J is TRBJ2-5, with a tentative D call TRBD2 (6 bases). The CDR3 runs to 14 residues. V lost 3 bases and J lost 9, with 17 bases in between. The germline CDR1 and CDR2 sequences are LNHNV and YYDKDF (reference sequence). CDR3 bases: TGTGCCACCAGCAGTGGGGACTCCACGTGGGCCCAGTACTTC. Its translation is CATSSGDSTWAQYF. Variable domain in full (rest from reference TRBV15 and TRBJ2-5): DAMVIQNPRYQVTQFGKPVTLSCSQTLNHNVMYWYQQKSSQAPKLLFHYYDKDFNNEADTPDNFQSRRPNTSFCFLDIRSPGLGDTAMYLCATSSGDSTWAQYFGPGTRLLVL.

The chain couples TRBV7-3 to TRBJ2-4; TRBD2 is a possible D gene (6 bases). Germline V gives CDR1 SGHTA, CDR2 FQGTGA. Between the trimmed V and J ends, which lost 2 bases and 7 bases, there was a span of 12 bases. CDR3 size: 14 residues. The CDR3 loop is CASSLAGWGNIQYF. CDR3 bases: TGTGCCAGCAGCTTAGCGGGATGGGGTAACATTCAGTACTTC.

This chain links TRBV10-3 with TRBJ2-7, with TRBD2 matching 10 bases. The germline V gene encodes CDR1 ENHRY and CDR2 SYGVKD. The CDR3 runs to 14 residues. The ends lost 4 bases at V and 4 bases at J; junction bases unmatched: 4. The CDR3 is CAISGPSGSYEQYF. The CDR3 nucleotides are TGTGCCATCAGTGGTCCTAGCGGGAGTTACGAGCAGTACTTC.

V is TRBV19 and J is TRBJ1-4; D is unclear. The germline V gene encodes CDR1 LNHDA and CDR2 SQIVND (reference sequence). This CDR3 has 14 residues. The germline V and J ends were trimmed by 3 bases and 1 base, with 6 bases remaining between them. DNA for the CDR3: TGTGCCAGTAGTATTTGGGAAACTAATGAAAAACTGTTTTTT. Protein sequence: CASSIWETNEKLFF.

In its sample, this clone was seen a few times. The chain links TRBV7-6 to TRBJ2-7, with D hard to call. Germline-derived CDR1 and CDR2 are SGHVS and FNYEAQ. V was cut by 5 bases and J by 4 bases, with 18 bases left in between. The CDR3 loop spans 15 amino acids. CDR3 nucleotides: TGTGCCAGCAGCCCTCGCCGGTCGGCGGTGTACGAGCAGTACTTC. Its translation: CASSPRRSAVYEQYF.

This chain connects TRBV5-1 to TRBJ2-1; 10 bases match TRBD2. In germline, CDR1 is SGHRS, CDR2 YFSETQ. The CDR3 covers 18 residues. Trimming cost V 1 base and J 0 bases; bases outside gene matches: 7. The CDR3 DNA sequence: TGCGCCAGCAGCTTGTTCCCTAGCGGGAGAAGCTCCTACAATGAGCAGTTCTTC. Its translation is CASSLFPSGRSSYNEQFF. The whole variable domain, filled in from reference TRBV5-1 and TRBJ2-1, reads KAGVTQTPRYLIKTRGQQVTLSCSPISGHRSVSWYQQTPGQGLQFLFEYFSETQRNKGNFPGRFSGRQFSNSRSEMNVSTLELGDSALYLCASSLFPSGRSSYNEQFFGPGTRLTVL.

This clone has a handful of counts. The V call is TRBV2, the J call TRBJ1-2; D is perhaps TRBD1 (5 bases). The V and J ends lost 7 bases and 8 bases respectively, with 17 bases between them. Per the germline V gene, CDR1 is SNHLY and CDR2 is FYNNEI. This CDR3 comprises 13 residues. Written as DNA, the CDR3 is TGTGCCAGCAAGGAGCAGGGCCCTTCGGGCTACACCTTC. Translated: CASKEQGPSGYTF.

The V call is TRBV6-6, the J call TRBJ2-7; TRBD1 or TRBD2 may be the D gene (6 bases each). V lost 5 bases to trimming and J lost 6 bases, with 17 bases between them. This CDR3 region has 14 residues. Germline values: CDR1 MNHNY, CDR2 SVGAGI (reference sequence). The CDR3 region has the DNA TGTGCCAGCAGTGACGGGGGCGGATGGTTCGAGCAGTACTTC. Translated: CASSDGGGWFEQYF.

V is TRBV7-2 and J is TRBJ1-1; D is ambiguous. The V end lost 6 bases, the J end lost 4 bases, and 15 bases lay between the germline ends. This CDR3 comprises 14 residues. The germline V gene encodes CDR1 SGHTA and CDR2 FQGNSA. As DNA, the CDR3 is TGTGCCAGCAGATCCGACGGAACTTTCACTGAAGCTTTCTTT. Its translation: CASRSDGTFTEAFF.

The chain combines TRBV7-3 with TRBJ1-1; no definite D call. The CDR3 loop spans 11 amino acids. With 1 base removed from V and 7 bases from J, the gap between germline ends came to 4 bases. CDR1 and CDR2 (germline): SGHTA, FQGTGA. The CDR3 sequence is CASSLRGEAFF. CDR3 nucleotide sequence: TGTGCCAGCAGCTTAAGAGGTGAAGCTTTCTTT. Full variable domain (remainder filled in from reference TRBV7-3 and TRBJ1-1): GAGVSQTPSNKVTEKGKYVELRCDPISGHTALYWYRQSLGQGPEFLIYFQGTGAADDSGLPNDRFFAVRPEGSVSTLKIQRTERGDSAVYLCASSLRGEAFFGQGTRLTVV.